These 30 T cell receptor beta chains share one sample of origin, sequenced in a study of T cell changes during pregnancy in multiple sclerosis. Generated by immunoSEQ multiplex PCR, the TCRdb table keeps only in-frame clones and is missing some. The table lists about 50,000 clones, approximately 90% of them singletons. This material consisted of CD4+ T cells from peripheral blood mononuclear cells, taken before pregnancy. The receptors were sampled from a female donor with multiple sclerosis, enrolled in a pregnancy study.

The rearrangement joins TRBV6-5 to TRBJ2-3; 10 bases line up with TRBD2. V dropped 8 bases and J dropped 6; count of bases not matched to a gene: 8. CDR1 and CDR2 (germline): MNHEY, SVGAGI. This CDR3 has 14 residues. The CDR3 DNA reads as TGTGCCAGCGGGGGGATTAGCGGGGGGGATACGCAGTATTTT. Its protein product is CASGGISGGDTQYF.

This chain joins TRBV7-9 and TRBJ2-6; no firm D call. This CDR3 has 14 residues. V gave up 4 bases and J gave up 0 bases, with 4 bases separating them. Germline CDR1 is SEHNR and CDR2 is FQNEAQ (reference sequence). CDR3 bases: TGTGCCAGCAGCTCGGTCTCTGGGGCCAACGTCCTGACTTTC. This encodes CASSSVSGANVLTF.

The chain employs TRBV4-3 and TRBJ2-1; perhaps TRBD2 as D (6 bases). The CDR3 is 15 residues long. Germline CDR1 LGHNA, CDR2 YSLEER. Trimming removed 0 bases from V and 7 bases from J, with 13 bases in between. DNA of the CDR3: TGCGCCAGCAGCCAAGATTGGGGGGACTGGAATGAGCAGTTCTTC. Its translation is CASSQDWGDWNEQFF.

The chain employs TRBV19 and TRBJ1-1, with D unresolved. Germline CDR1 reads LNHDA; CDR2 reads SQIVND (reference sequence). The CDR3 spans 14 residues. V lost 3 bases, J lost 10 bases, and 18 bases lay in between. The CDR3 is CASSILSGADGAFF. For the CDR3, the DNA is TGTGCCAGTAGTATTCTGTCGGGAGCAGATGGAGCTTTCTTT. Using reference TRBV19 and TRBJ1-1 for the parts outside the CDR3, the full variable domain is DGGITQSPKYLFRKEGQNVTLSCEQNLNHDAMYWYRQDPGQGLRLIYYSQIVNDFQKGDIAEGYSVSREKKESFPLTVTSAQKNPTAFYLCASSILSGADGAFFGQGTRLTVV.

This sequence joins TRBV11-1 and TRBJ2-7; 10 nucleotides align to TRBD1. The V gene end was trimmed by 3 bases and the J gene end by 4 bases; junction bases not matched to a gene: 6. CDR1 and CDR2 from the germline V gene are SGHAT and FQDESV (reference sequence). This CDR3 spans 15 amino acids. CDR3 sequence (DNA): TGTGCCAGCAGCTTTGTTGGGACAGGGGTATACGAGCAGTACTTC. As protein: CASSFVGTGVYEQYF.

This sequence joins TRBV28 and TRBJ2-1; 10 bases map to TRBD2. Germline lookup yields CDR1 MDHEN and CDR2 SYDVKM. CDR3 length: 17 amino acids. Trimming at V came to 2 bases and at J to 10 bases, leaving 14 bases not matched to a gene. The CDR3 DNA reads TGTGCCAGCAGTTTACCCCCTAGCGGGAGCACGGACGGGGAGCAGTTCTTC. Protein: CASSLPPSGSTDGEQFF.

This clone was recorded once. Here the CDR3 reads CAWGTSGSKTDTQYF. CDR3 DNA sequence: TGTGCCTGGGGGACTAGCGGGAGTAAAACAGATACGCAGTATTTT. This rearrangement joins TRBV30 to TRBJ2-3; 14 bases line up with TRBD2. The CDR3 totals 15 residues. The junction had 4 bases not matched to a gene; V was cut back by 5 bases and J by 3 bases. The germline CDR1 and CDR2 sequences are GTSNPN and SVGIG (reference sequence).

This clone was observed a single time. This chain links TRBV7-9 with TRBJ2-7, with a tentative D call TRBD2 (6 bases). Deletions cut 8 bases from V and 7 bases from J, with 18 bases between. Germline CDR1 and CDR2: SEHNR and FQNEAQ (reference sequence). The CDR3 contains 13 residues. The CDR3 here is CASDGGVLGEQYF. CDR3 sequence (DNA): TGTGCCAGCGACGGCGGGGTCCTGGGAGAGCAGTACTTC.

This chain uses TRBV30 with TRBJ2-4, with D possibly being TRBD1 (6 bases). CDR3 length equals 11 residues. Germline CDR1 reads GTSNPN; CDR2 reads SVGIG (reference sequence). V lost 5 bases, J lost 4 bases, and 6 bases lay in between. This chain's CDR3 is CAWGQKNIQYF. CDR3 DNA sequence: TGTGCCTGGGGACAGAAAAACATTCAGTACTTC.

J is TRBJ2-1 and V is TRBV5-1; the match to TRBD2 covers 7 bases. V trimming: 4 bases; J trimming: 2 bases; junction bases outside the gene matches: 9. CDR1 and CDR2 from the germline V gene are SGHRS and YFSETQ. This CDR3 has 16 residues. CDR3 sequence (DNA): TGCGCCAGCAGCCGCACCTGGAGCGGGGCCTACAATGAGCAGTTCTTC. Protein product: CASSRTWSGAYNEQFF.

Only one count was recorded for this clone. The V call is TRBV5-1, the J call TRBJ2-7; TRBD1 matches 9 bases. Germline trimming cut 4 bases from V and 4 bases from J; bases unmatched to any gene: 6. This CDR3 comprises 14 residues. CDR1 and CDR2 from the germline V gene are SGHRS and YFSETQ. CDR3 sequence: CASSLRTGAYEQYF. CDR3 nucleotides: TGCGCCAGCAGCCTTAGGACAGGGGCTTACGAGCAGTACTTC.

The CDR3 DNA reads as TGCAGCGCCACTCCGACAGGGGGCGGCACAGATACGCAGTATTTT. This encodes CSATPTGGGTDTQYF. The V call is TRBV29-1, the J call TRBJ2-3; 10 bases line up with TRBD1. CDR3 length: 15 residues. Looked up from germline, CDR1 is SQVTM and CDR2 is ANQGSEA. With V trimmed by 7 bases and J by 1 base, 8 bases remained unmatched.

The chain uses TRBV28 and TRBJ1-4; D possibly corresponds to TRBD1 (5 bases). The germline gives CDR1 MDHEN, CDR2 SYDVKM. The CDR3 contains 15 residues. The V end lost 2 bases, the J end lost 13 bases, and 20 bases lay between the germline ends. The CDR3 DNA is TGTGCCAGCAGTTTAATTCGGAGGGGCGGTATTGGACTGTTTTTT. Translating it yields CASSLIRRGGIGLFF.

The chain recombines TRBV2 with TRBJ2-2; 9 bases agree with TRBD2. The trim removed 5 bases at V and 3 bases at J, leaving 16 bases unmatched. This CDR3 comprises 19 residues. Germline lookup yields CDR1 SNHLY and CDR2 FYNNEI. CDR3 sequence (DNA): TGTGCCAGCAGTCCGTCAAACCCCTGGACTAGCGTAGACACCGGGGAGCTGTTTTTT. This translates into CASSPSNPWTSVDTGELFF.

The chain couples TRBV2 to TRBJ2-7; TRBD1 might be the D (5 bases). The CDR3 runs to 13 residues. Germline CDR1 is SNHLY and CDR2 is FYNNEI. V was shortened by 7 bases and J by 7 bases, with 17 bases between the two germline ends. The CDR3 coding sequence is TGTGCCAGCAAGGGCAGGGCTTCCTTTGAGCAGTACTTC. As protein: CASKGRASFEQYF.

This chain uses TRBV5-1 with TRBJ2-5; 8 bases fit TRBD1. CDR1 and CDR2 (germline): SGHRS, YFSETQ. The CDR3 covers 14 residues. V was clipped by 4 bases and J by 1 base; unmatched bases: 3. The CDR3 spells CASSLGQGQETQYF. CDR3 in DNA: TGCGCCAGCAGCCTAGGACAGGGCCAAGAGACCCAGTACTTC.

The chain recombines TRBV4-3 with TRBJ1-4; D remains ambiguous. This CDR3 has 17 amino acids. Germline loops: CDR1 LGHNA, CDR2 YSLEER. The V and J ends lost 1 base and 0 bases respectively, with 12 bases between them. CDR3 DNA: TGCGCCAGCAGCCAAGGGAGGAGACAAGCAACTAATGAAAAACTGTTTTTT. Protein product: CASSQGRRQATNEKLFF.

This chain uses TRBV6-6 with TRBJ2-5, with 7 bases that match TRBD1. The CDR3 runs to 13 residues. Unmatched junction bases numbered 4, after V lost 6 bases and J lost 3 bases. Looked up from germline, CDR1 is MNHNY and CDR2 is SVGAGI (reference sequence). CDR3 in amino acids: CASRSGQKETQYF. CDR3 nucleotide sequence: TGTGCCAGCAGGTCGGGACAGAAAGAGACCCAGTACTTC.

This chain links TRBV19 with TRBJ2-7, with 9 bases aligning to TRBD2. The CDR3 consists of 14 residues. The ends lost 5 bases at V and 3 bases at J; junction bases unmatched: 5. Germline CDR1 LNHDA, CDR2 SQIVND (reference sequence). This CDR3 is CASSPSGTIYEQYF. The DNA of the CDR3 is TGTGCCAGTAGTCCTAGCGGGACTATCTACGAGCAGTACTTC.

The chain combines TRBV2 with TRBJ2-5; D is perhaps TRBD2 (6 bases). Trimming left V 7 bases short and J 1 base short, with 13 bases between. The CDR3 contains 14 residues. Germline loops: CDR1 SNHLY, CDR2 FYNNEI. CDR3 coding DNA: TGTGCCAGCAACCCAGGACTACTCCAAGAGACCCAGTACTTC. Protein sequence: CASNPGLLQETQYF.

Only one count was recorded for this clone. This rearrangement joins TRBV2 to TRBJ2-7; TRBD2 matches at 7 bases. CDR1 and CDR2 from the germline V gene are SNHLY and FYNNEI. The CDR3 totals 12 residues. V shed 4 bases, J shed 3 bases, and the junction held 0 bases outside the gene matches. The CDR3 spells CASSGGGYEQYF. CDR3 in DNA: TGTGCCAGCAGTGGGGGGGGCTACGAGCAGTACTTC.

V is TRBV6-1 and J is TRBJ2-7, with D unclear. V lost 2 bases, J lost 3 bases, and 5 bases lay in between. This CDR3 is built from 12 residues. The germline CDR1 and CDR2 sequences are MNHNS and SASEGT. The CDR3: CASSEKLYEQYF. DNA of the CDR3: TGTGCCAGCAGTGAAAAGCTCTACGAGCAGTACTTC.

The gene calls are TRBV9 and TRBJ2-5, with 7 bases lining up with TRBD2. Germline trimming cut 0 bases from V and 1 base from J; bases unmatched to any gene: 3. Germline V gene data show CDR1 as SGDLS and CDR2 as YYNGEE. CDR3 length: 15 residues. In DNA, the CDR3 is TGTGCCAGCAGCGTAGGCGGCGGGGGCCAAGAGACCCAGTACTTC. It yields the protein CASSVGGGGQETQYF.

This sequence joins TRBV6-5 and TRBJ1-2, with TRBD1 matching over 12 bases. In germline, CDR1 is MNHEY, CDR2 SVGAGI. This CDR3 contains 15 residues. Trimming removed 3 bases from V and 7 bases from J; junction bases left unmatched: 6. The CDR3 DNA follows: TGTGCCAGCAGTTATGGGGACAGGGGGCATAGTGGCTACACCTTC. Encoded protein: CASSYGDRGHSGYTF.

This rearrangement joins TRBV9 to TRBJ2-1; D possibly corresponds to TRBD2 (6 bases). V lost 0 bases to trimming and J lost 2 bases, with 15 bases between them. This CDR3 has 17 residues. The germline gives CDR1 SGDLS, CDR2 YYNGEE. The CDR3 bases are TGTGCCAGCAGCGTAGACACTCCGGCGGGGCCCTACAATGAGCAGTTCTTC. This sequence encodes CASSVDTPAGPYNEQFF.

The J gene is TRBJ1-3, the V gene TRBV27; possibly TRBD1 for D (5 bases). The CDR3 sequence is 14 residues long. Trimming removed 2 bases at V and 4 bases at J, with 9 bases between. Per the germline V gene, CDR1 is MNHEY and CDR2 is SMNVEV (reference sequence). The chain's CDR3 is CASSLARQGNTIYF. As DNA, the CDR3 is TGTGCCAGCAGTTTAGCCCGACAGGGAAACACCATATATTTT.

V gene TRBV27 combines with J gene TRBJ2-2, with 10 bases that match TRBD1. Germline CDR1 and CDR2: MNHEY and SMNVEV (reference sequence). J was trimmed by 4 bases and V by 5 bases; bases with no gene match: 13. The CDR3 loop spans 18 amino acids. The CDR3 region is CASSPDRGRLPGTGELFF. For the CDR3, the DNA is TGTGCCAGCAGTCCCGACAGGGGGCGGCTCCCAGGCACCGGGGAGCTGTTTTTT.

The J gene is TRBJ1-4, the V gene TRBV7-9, with D possibly TRBD1 on 6 matching bases. V dropped 5 bases and J dropped 5 bases, with 15 bases sitting between them. The V gene's germline CDR1 is SEHNR and CDR2 FQNEAQ (reference sequence). There are 15 residues in the CDR3. CDR3 amino acids: CASSPTGQGNEKLFF. The CDR3 DNA is TGTGCCAGCAGCCCTACGGGACAAGGCAATGAAAAACTGTTTTTT.

The chain joins TRBV11-3 to TRBJ2-5; 11 bases align to TRBD1. The CDR3 extends over 16 amino acids. Germline lookup yields CDR1 SGHNT and CDR2 YENEEA. The V and J ends lost 5 bases and 5 bases, in that order; junction bases with no gene match: 10. The CDR3 region has the DNA TGTGCCAGCAGCAAGGCGGACAGGGGGCATGGGGAGACCCAGTACTTC. It is translated as CASSKADRGHGETQYF.

This CDR3 reads CASRQPTGGLETQYF. CDR3 bases: TGCGCCAGCAGACAACCGACAGGGGGCTTGGAGACCCAGTACTTC. J is TRBJ2-5 and V is TRBV5-1; 10 bases are a match to TRBD1. The V segment lost 5 bases and the J segment 5 bases; nucleotides outside the gene matches: 9. The CDR3 totals 15 residues. The germline V gene has CDR1 SGHRS and CDR2 YFSETQ.